This entry describes one T cell receptor beta chain. The CDR3 has 19 amino acids. This record belongs to a study of T cell changes during pregnancy in multiple sclerosis. Generated by immunoSEQ multiplex PCR, the TCRdb table keeps only in-frame clones and is missing some. The table records about 40,000 clones, about 88% of them present only once. The V and J genes are TRBV21-1 and TRBJ2-1; the D call TRBD2 from the table was never checked on the DNA. TRBV21-1 is assigned pseudogene status. Sequenced here: CD4+ T cells from peripheral blood mononuclear cells, sampled in the first trimester of pregnancy. This clonotype was sampled from a female donor with multiple sclerosis, enrolled in a pregnancy study. The CDR3 DNA reads as TGTGCCAGCAGCAAAAAGCGGGAGGCGTCTAGGAGCTCCTACAATGAGCAGTTCTTC. Translated, it gives CASSKKREASRSSYNEQFF.